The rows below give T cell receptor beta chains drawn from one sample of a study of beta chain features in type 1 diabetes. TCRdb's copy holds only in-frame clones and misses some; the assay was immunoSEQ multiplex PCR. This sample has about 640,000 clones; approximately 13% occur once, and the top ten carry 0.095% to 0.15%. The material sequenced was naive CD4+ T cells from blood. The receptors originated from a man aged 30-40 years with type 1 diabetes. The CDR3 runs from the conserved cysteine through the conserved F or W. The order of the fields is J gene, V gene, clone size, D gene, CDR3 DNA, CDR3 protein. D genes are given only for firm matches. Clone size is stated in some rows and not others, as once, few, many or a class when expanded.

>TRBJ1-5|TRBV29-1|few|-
TGCAGCGCCGACCTCGGGGGGGATCTTCGACAGCCCCAGCATTTT
CSADLGGDLRQPQHF
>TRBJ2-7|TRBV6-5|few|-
TGTGCCAGCAGTTACGGTGGGCCGCCCGAGCAGTACTTC
CASSYGGPPEQYF
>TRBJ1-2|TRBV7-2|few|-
TGTGCCACTCAAGCAGCTCGGGCAGCTTTACCTAAAACCTTC
CATQAARAALPKTF
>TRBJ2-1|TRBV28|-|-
TGTGCCAGCAGTTTAGTCGGGACGGGAGAGCAGTTCTTC
CASSLVGTGEQFF
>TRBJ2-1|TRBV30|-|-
TGTGCCTCACACGTAGTCTCCTACAATGAGCAGTTCTTC
CASHVVSYNEQFF
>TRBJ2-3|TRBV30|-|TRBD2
TGTGCCTGGAGTGTGGGGGGGGCAGATACGCAGTATTTT
CAWSVGGADTQYF
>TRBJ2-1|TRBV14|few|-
TGTGCCAGCAGGGGGGCCGGGACACTTAACAATGAGCAGTTCTTC
CASRGAGTLNNEQFF
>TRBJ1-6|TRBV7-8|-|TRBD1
TGTGCCAGCAGCACAGCAGGGGGCAGGACCTATAATTCACCCCTCCACTTT
CASSTAGGRTYNSPLHF
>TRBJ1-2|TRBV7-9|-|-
TGTGCCAGCAGCATGGACACTAACTATGGCTACACCTTC
CASSMDTNYGYTF
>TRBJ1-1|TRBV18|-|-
TGTGCCAGCTCACCGGGAGCCAACACTGAAGCTTTCTTT
CASSPGANTEAFF
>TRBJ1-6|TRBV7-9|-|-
TGTGCCAGCAGCAGCGGACAGATTACTAATTCACCCCTCCACTTT
CASSSGQITNSPLHF
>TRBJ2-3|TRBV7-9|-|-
TGTGCCAGCAGCTTGACGAGGAGTAGAGATACGCAGTATTTT
CASSLTRSRDTQYF
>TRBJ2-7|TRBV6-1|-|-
TGTGCCAGCAGTGAAGTCTCATCAGGGTCCTACGAGCAGTACTTC
CASSEVSSGSYEQYF
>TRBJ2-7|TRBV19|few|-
TGTGCCAGTACCCCAGGCGGGACGAATTCCTACGAGCAGTACTTC
CASTPGGTNSYEQYF
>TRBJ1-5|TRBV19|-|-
TGTGCCAGTAACCGGCCGCCTCAGCCCCAGCATTTT
CASNRPPQPQHF
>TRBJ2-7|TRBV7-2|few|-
TGTGCCAGCAGCCCGACAGTAATGATATCCTACGAGCAGTACTTC
CASSPTVMISYEQYF
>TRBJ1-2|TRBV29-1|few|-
TGCAGCGTTCGAAGCGTCATCGATTCTGATGGCTACACCTTC
CSVRSVIDSDGYTF
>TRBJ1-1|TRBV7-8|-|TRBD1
TGTGCCAGCAGCTTAGATATGGTGGAGACAGGGTTTATGAACACTGAAGCTTTCTTT
CASSLDMVETGFMNTEAFF
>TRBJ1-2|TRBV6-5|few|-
TGTGCCAGCAGTTACCAGCAGGGAAGCGGCTACACCTTC
CASSYQQGSGYTF
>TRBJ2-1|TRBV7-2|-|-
TGTGCCAGCAGCGCGGGGGCCGACAATGAGCAGTTCTTC
CASSAGADNEQFF
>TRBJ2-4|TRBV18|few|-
TGTGCCAGCTCACCACCTCACAGCTCAGCCAAAAACATTCAGTACTTC
CASSPPHSSAKNIQYF
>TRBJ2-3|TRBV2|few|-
TGTGCCAGCACGGTAAAAGATACGCAGTATTTT
CASTVKDTQYF
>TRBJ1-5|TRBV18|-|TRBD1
TGTGCCAGCTCCCCGGGGACAGGGGCCAATCAGCCCCAGCATTTT
CASSPGTGANQPQHF
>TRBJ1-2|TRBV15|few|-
TGTGCCACCAGTGTCAGCAACTATGGCTACACCTTC
CATSVSNYGYTF
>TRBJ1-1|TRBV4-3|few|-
TGCGCCAGCAGCCAGCAGACGGGACTGCTGAACACTGAAGCTTTCTTT
CASSQQTGLLNTEAFF
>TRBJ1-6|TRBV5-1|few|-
TGCGCCAGCAGCTTGGAGGCAGGGACCGCTTCACCCCTCCACTTT
CASSLEAGTASPLHF
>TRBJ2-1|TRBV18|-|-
TGTGCCAGCTCACCCATCGGCAGAATCTCGTACAATGAGCAGTTCTTC
CASSPIGRISYNEQFF
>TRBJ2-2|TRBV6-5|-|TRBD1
TGTGCCGGACGACAGGGGATGGGAAACACCGGGGAGCTGTTTTTT
CAGRQGMGNTGELFF
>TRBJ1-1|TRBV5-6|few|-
TGTGCCAGCAGCTTGAGGGACCGGTCTCCTTTGAACACTGAAGCTTTCTTT
CASSLRDRSPLNTEAFF
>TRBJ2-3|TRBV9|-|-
TGTGCCAGCAGCGTTCGGTTGGGCACAGATACGCAGTATTTT
CASSVRLGTDTQYF
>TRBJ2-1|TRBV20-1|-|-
TGCAGTGCTAGGATGTGGGAGCAGTTCTTC
CSARMWEQFF
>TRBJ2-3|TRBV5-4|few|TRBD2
TGTGCCAGCAGCTTGGGCGGAACTAGCGGAGATACGCAGTATTTT
CASSLGGTSGDTQYF
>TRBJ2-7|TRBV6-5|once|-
TGTGCCAGCAAGGCAATACTGAGCTCCTACGAGCAGTACTTC
CASKAILSSYEQYF